A single T cell receptor beta chain is shown here with its context. Its antigen is undetermined. The data originate from a study of cytomegalovirus exposure and HLA in healthy donors. Study-wide findings and caveats: The study flagged 150 to 200 TCR beta chains as cytomegalovirus-associated.

The PCR ran on 60 Vbeta and 13 Jbeta primers. Using immunoSEQ multiplex PCR, the repertoire was profiled, and TCRdb retains in-frame clones only, with some absent. The sample lists over 110,000 clones, 78% occurring once. CDR1 is WSHSY, CDR2 SAAADI, per germline. This CDR3 has 16 residues. V was cut by 3 bases and J by 7 bases, with 16 bases left in between. The sequence came from a female donor in good health and CMV-seronegative. V and J are TRBV10-2 and TRBJ1-6; D uncertain. Specimen: PBMCs. CDR3 in DNA: TGCGCCAGCAGTGATACTACCGAGCTAGTCAATTCACCCCTCCACTTT. Encoded protein: CASSDTTELVNSPLHF.